The clone carrying this T cell receptor (beta chain) was observed a few times. Antigen unknown. The V end was cut by 3 bases, the J end by 9 bases, with 6 bases between. The CDR3 is 10 amino acids. Looked up from germline, CDR1 is DFQATT and CDR2 is SNEGSKA (reference sequence). The library was made from cDNA and included unique molecular identifiers. It was from roughly 1 to 10 million T cells that some 460,000 cDNA molecules came. TCRdb analysed the PCR reads with MiXCR anew, one entry per CDR3 protein. The sample has around 700,000 distinct CDR3 sequences, 55% to 70% seen once. This sample is drawn from a study of post-analysis software for immune sequencing data. Looking at the study overall: Several disease courses (relapsing-remitting, secondary progressive and progressive-relapsing) of multiple sclerosis were included.

Findings and limits, study-wide: With TRBV5-6, TRBV5-1 and TRBV20-1 included, 5 or 6 TRBV segments were more frequent in patients than in controls. For normalized Chao1 diversity, multiple sclerosis patients scored significantly lower than controls did.

Sequenced: blood. This clonotype originated in a girl aged 2-9 years with multiple sclerosis. This chain uses TRBV20-1 with TRBJ2-1; D is unclear. CDR3 nucleotides: TGCAGTGCTAGGAAGAGTGAGCAGTTCTTC. Protein sequence: CSARKSEQFF.